This note documents a single T cell receptor (beta chain) sequence. This clonotype has a count of ten or more. Its antigen target is currently unknown. Per-base quality was not reported, and no clone a single base away is much larger than it. These data originate in a study of early T cells in non-severe SARS-CoV-2 infection (dated by TCRdb to about 2021). Some background on the complete study: Bulk RNA from unsorted whole blood was used for TCR sequencing, so alpha and beta chains could not be paired.

The research as a whole found: VDJdb matching was skewed toward anti-spike CD8 responses and likely underestimated virus-specific expansions by missing private and CD4 specificities.

The germline V gene specifies SGHVS as CDR1 and FQNEAQ as CDR2. The CDR3 spans 14 residues, from the cysteine through the phenylalanine. The retained sequence is limited to the CDR3, 42 bases, with the frame set at the first base. V was cut back by 5 bases and J by 6 bases, leaving a gap of 17 bases between them. The library came from 5' RACE. This sample was sequenced with a NextSeq 500. In the TCR library protocol, unique molecular identifiers were attached to individual cDNA molecules to correct for PCR bias and sequencing error. TCR alpha and beta chains were both sequenced, and the abundances of alpha and beta sequences in each sample were closely correlated with each other. The authors processed their data as follows. Decombinator V4 was used to annotate the V gene, J gene and CDR3 of the TCR sequences. Expanded TCRs were defined as changing significantly between any two time points under a Poisson model with p below 0.0001. TCR abundances were normalised to the total number of TCRs sequenced per sample and were expressed as counts per million. MAIT TCRs were defined by TRAV1-2 paired with TRAJ12, TRAJ20 or TRAJ33, and iNKT TCRs by TRAV10 paired with TRAJ18. A search of VDJdb, accessed on 1 November 2021, was run for TCRs annotated to CMV, EBV and SARS-CoV-2, with TCRs annotated for multiple antigens excluded. TCRdb trimmed the raw reads at Q25, called clones with MiXCR and kept productive beta chains. Each entry is one CDR3 protein sequence, shown with its most common DNA and genes. It is TCRdb's table, rather than the study itself, that gives the V and J calls and clone size. Within this sample are tens of thousands of distinct CDR3 sequences, with approximately 10% of them counted one time only. The top ten hold more than 3% of the sample.

This was a case-control study nested in a cohort of healthcare workers in London, UK, who had nasopharyngeal swab PCR tests and blood samples taken every week. Healthcare workers were recruited during the week of the UK lockdown, between 23 and 31 March 2020, and followed weekly for up to roughly 16 weeks. Specimen: whole blood, collected at baseline. The TCR was taken from an adult who was a healthcare worker with PCR-confirmed SARS-CoV-2 infection or an uninfected control (not recorded which). The chain joins TRBV7-8 to TRBJ2-7; the D gene is not confidently resolved. The CDR3 in this case is CASSVGLFASEQYF. At the DNA level, the sequence is TGTGCCAGCAGCGTGGGCCTCTTCGCCTCCGAGCAGTACTTC.